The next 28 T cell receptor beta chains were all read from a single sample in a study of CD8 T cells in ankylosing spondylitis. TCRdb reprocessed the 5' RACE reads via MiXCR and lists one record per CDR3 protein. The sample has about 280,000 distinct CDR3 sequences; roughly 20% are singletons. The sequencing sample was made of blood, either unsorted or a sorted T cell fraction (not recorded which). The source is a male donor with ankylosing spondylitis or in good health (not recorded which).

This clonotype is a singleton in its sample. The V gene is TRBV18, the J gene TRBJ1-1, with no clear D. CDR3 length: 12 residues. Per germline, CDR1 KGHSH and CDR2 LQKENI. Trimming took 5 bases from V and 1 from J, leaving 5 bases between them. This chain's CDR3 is CASSERNTEAFF. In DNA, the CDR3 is TGTGCCAGCTCAGAGAGGAACACTGAAGCTTTCTTT.

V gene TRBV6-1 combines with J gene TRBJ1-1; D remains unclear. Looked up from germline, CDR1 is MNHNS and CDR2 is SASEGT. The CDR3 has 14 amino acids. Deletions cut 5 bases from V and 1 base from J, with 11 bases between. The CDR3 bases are TGTGCCAGCAGTCCCCGCCTAGGGAACACTGAAGCTTTCTTT. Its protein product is CASSPRLGNTEAFF.

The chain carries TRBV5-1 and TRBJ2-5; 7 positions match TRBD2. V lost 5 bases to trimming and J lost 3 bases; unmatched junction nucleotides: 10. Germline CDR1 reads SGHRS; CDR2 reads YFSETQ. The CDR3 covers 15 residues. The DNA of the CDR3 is TGCGCCAGCAGGACTGACATGGGAGGGAAAGAGACCCAGTACTTC. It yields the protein CASRTDMGGKETQYF.

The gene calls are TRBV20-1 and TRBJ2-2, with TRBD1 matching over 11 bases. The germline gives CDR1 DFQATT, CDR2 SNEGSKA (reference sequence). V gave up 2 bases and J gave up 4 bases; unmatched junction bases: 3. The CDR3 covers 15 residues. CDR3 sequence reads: CSARTGTGGTGELFF. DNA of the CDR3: TGCAGTGCTAGAACCGGGACAGGGGGCACCGGGGAGCTGTTTTTT.

The CDR3 DNA reads TGTGCCAGCAGTTTTTTAGTGCGGACACTAGCCAAAAACATTCAGTACTTC. It yields the protein CASSFLVRTLAKNIQYF. The chain links TRBV12-3 or TRBV12-4 to TRBJ2-4; D is possibly TRBD1 (5 bases). The CDR3 runs 17 residues. V lost 3 bases to trimming and J lost 0 bases, with 15 bases between them.

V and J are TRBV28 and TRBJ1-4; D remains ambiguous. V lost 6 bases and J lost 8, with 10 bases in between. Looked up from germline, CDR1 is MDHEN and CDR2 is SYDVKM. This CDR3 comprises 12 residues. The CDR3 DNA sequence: TGTGCCAGCAGACGATTAGCGGAAAAACTGTTTTTT. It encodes CASRRLAEKLFF.

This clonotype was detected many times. The CDR3: CASSLVGRNTEAFF. CDR3 coding DNA: TGCGCCAGCAGCTTGGTCGGAAGGAACACTGAAGCTTTCTTT. The chain combines TRBV5-1 with TRBJ1-1; D call uncertain. From germline, CDR1 is SGHRS and CDR2 YFSETQ. This CDR3 has 14 amino acids. V lost 0 bases and J lost 1, with 7 bases in between.

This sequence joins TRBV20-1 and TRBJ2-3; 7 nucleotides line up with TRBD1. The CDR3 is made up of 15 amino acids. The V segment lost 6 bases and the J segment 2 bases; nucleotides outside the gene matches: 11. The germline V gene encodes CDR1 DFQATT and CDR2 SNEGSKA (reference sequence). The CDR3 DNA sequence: TGCAGTGCCCCTCAGGACAGGCGAGACACAGATACGCAGTATTTT. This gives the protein CSAPQDRRDTDTQYF.

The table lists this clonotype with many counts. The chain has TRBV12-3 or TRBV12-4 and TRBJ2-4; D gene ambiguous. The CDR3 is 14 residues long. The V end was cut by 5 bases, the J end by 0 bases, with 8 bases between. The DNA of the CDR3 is TGTGCCAGCAGTCGGAATTTAGCCAAAAACATTCAGTACTTC. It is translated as CASSRNLAKNIQYF.

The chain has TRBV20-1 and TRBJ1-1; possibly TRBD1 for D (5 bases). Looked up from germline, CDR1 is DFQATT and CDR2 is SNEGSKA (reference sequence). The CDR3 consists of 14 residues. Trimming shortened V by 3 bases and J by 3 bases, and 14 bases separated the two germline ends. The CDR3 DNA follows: TGCAGTGCTAGCCGACGGGGGGTCGACACTGAAGCTTTCTTT. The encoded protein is CSASRRGVDTEAFF.

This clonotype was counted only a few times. As DNA, the CDR3 is TGTGCCAGTACAGGGGTTGGCACTGAAGCTTTCTTT. Encoded protein: CASTGVGTEAFF. The gene calls are TRBV7-8 and TRBJ1-1, with 7 bases that match TRBD1. The CDR3 is 12 amino acids. The germline V gene encodes CDR1 SGHVS and CDR2 FQNEAQ. The V and J ends lost 9 bases and 4 bases, in that order; junction bases with no gene match: 5. Complete variable domain (other parts from reference TRBV7-8 and TRBJ1-1): GAGVSQSPRYKVAKRGQDVALRCDPISGHVSLFWYQQALGQGPEFLTYFQNEAQLDKSGLPSDRFFAERPEGSVSTLKIQRTQQEDSAVYLCASTGVGTEAFFGQGTRLTVV.

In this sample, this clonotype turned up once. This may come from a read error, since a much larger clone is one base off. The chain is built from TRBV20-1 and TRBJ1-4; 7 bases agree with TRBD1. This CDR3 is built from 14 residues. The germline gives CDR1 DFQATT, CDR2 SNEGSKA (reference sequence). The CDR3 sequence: CGARFRTGAEKLFF. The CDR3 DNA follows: TGCGGTGCTAGATTCCGGACAGGCGCTGAAAAACTGTTTTTT.

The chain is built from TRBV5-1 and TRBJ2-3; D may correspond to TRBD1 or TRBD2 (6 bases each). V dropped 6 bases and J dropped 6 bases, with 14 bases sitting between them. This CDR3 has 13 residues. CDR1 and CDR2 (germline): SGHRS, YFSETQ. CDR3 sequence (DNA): TGCGCCAGCACGGGACTCCAGGGGGATACGCAGTATTTT. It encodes CASTGLQGDTQYF.

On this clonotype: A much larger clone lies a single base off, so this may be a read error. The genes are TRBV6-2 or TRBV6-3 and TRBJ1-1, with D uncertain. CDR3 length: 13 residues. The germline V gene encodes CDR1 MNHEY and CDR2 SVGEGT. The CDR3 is CASSYLRSTKAFF. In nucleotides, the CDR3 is TGTGCCAGCAGTTACTTGAGGAGCACTAAAGCTTTCTTT.

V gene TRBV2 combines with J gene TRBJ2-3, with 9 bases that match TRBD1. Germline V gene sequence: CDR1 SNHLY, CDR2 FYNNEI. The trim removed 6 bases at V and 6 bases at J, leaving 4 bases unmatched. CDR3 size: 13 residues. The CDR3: CASSGQGMDTQYF. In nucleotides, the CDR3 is TGTGCCAGCAGCGGACAGGGGATGGATACGCAGTATTTT. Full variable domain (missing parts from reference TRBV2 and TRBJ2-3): EPEVTQTPSHQVTQMGQEVILRCVPISNHLYFYWYRQILGQKVEFLVSFYNNEISEKSEIFDDQFSVERPDGSNFTLKIRSTKLEDSAMYFCASSGQGMDTQYFGPGTRLTVL.

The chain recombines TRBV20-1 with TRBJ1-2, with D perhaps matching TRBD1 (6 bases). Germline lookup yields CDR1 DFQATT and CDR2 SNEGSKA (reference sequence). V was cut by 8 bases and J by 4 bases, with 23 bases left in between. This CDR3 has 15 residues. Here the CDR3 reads CSRAGGQDRIYGYTF. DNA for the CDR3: TGCAGTCGCGCGGGGGGGCAGGACAGAATCTATGGCTACACCTTC.

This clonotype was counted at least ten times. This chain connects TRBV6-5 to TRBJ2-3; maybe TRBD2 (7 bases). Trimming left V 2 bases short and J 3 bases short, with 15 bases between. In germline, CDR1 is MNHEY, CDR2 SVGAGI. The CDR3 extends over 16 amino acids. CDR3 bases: TGTGCCAGCAGTTACCCCGGGGGGCTAACGACAGATACGCAGTATTTT. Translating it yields CASSYPGGLTTDTQYF.

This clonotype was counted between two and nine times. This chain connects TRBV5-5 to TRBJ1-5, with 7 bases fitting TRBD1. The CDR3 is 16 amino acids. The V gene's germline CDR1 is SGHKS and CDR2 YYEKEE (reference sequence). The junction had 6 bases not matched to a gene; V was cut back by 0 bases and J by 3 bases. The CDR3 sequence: CASSLAGTANNQPQHF. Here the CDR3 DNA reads TGTGCCAGCAGCTTGGCCGGGACAGCGAACAATCAGCCCCAGCATTTT.

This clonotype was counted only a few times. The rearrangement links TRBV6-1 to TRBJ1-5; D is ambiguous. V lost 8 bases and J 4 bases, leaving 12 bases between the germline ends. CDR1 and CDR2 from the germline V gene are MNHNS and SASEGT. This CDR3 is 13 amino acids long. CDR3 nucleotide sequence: TGTGCCAGCGAGAGGACGTCTAATCAGCCCCAGCATTTT. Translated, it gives CASERTSNQPQHF.

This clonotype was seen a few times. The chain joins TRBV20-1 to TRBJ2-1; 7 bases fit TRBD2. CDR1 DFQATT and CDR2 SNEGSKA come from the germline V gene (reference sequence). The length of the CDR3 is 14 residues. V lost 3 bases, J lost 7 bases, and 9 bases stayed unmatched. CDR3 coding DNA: TGCAGTGCTAGGGCCGCGGGAGCTTGGAATGAGCAGTTCTTC. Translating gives CSARAAGAWNEQFF.

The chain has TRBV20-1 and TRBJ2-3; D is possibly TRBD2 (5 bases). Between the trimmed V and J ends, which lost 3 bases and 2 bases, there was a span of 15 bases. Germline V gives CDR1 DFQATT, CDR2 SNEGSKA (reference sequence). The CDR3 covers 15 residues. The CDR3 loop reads CSASWAGRVTDTQYF. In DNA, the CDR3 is TGCAGTGCTAGTTGGGCGGGCCGTGTCACAGATACGCAGTATTTT.

CDR3 sequence: CASSSGPTDYLYV. The CDR3 DNA reads TGTGCCAGCAGCTCGGGGCCGACAGATTATCTGTACGTC. The chain links TRBV7-2 to TRBJ2-7, with D possibly being TRBD1 or TRBD2 (5 bases each). This CDR3 has 13 residues. Germline CDR1 SGHTA, CDR2 FQGNSA. Trimming removed 4 bases from V and 12 bases from J, with 19 bases in between.

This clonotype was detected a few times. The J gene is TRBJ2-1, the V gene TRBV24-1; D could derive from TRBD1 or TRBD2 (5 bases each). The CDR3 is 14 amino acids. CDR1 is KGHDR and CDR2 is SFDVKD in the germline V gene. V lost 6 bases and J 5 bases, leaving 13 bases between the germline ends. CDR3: CATSWDGTNNEQFF. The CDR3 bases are TGTGCCACCAGTTGGGACGGCACAAACAATGAGCAGTTCTTC.

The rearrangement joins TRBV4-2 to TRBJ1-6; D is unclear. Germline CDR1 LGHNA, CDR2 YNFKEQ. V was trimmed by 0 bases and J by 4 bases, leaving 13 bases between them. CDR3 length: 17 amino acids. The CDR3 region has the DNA TGTGCCAGCAGCCAAGATGGAAACCTATTATATAATTCACCCCTCCACTTT. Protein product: CASSQDGNLLYNSPLHF.

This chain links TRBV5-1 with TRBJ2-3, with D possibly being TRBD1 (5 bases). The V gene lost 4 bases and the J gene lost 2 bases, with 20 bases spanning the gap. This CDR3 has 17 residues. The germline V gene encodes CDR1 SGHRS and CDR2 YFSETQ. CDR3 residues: CASSPRPRASLTDTQYF. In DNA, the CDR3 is TGCGCCAGCAGCCCGAGACCCAGGGCTTCGCTCACAGATACGCAGTATTTT.

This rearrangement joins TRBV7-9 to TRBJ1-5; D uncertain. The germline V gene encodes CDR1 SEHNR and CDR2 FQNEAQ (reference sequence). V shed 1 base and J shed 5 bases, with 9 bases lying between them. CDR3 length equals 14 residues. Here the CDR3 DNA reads TGTGCCAGCAGCTTAGGCCAGCTAGATCAGCCCCAGCATTTT. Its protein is CASSLGQLDQPQHF.

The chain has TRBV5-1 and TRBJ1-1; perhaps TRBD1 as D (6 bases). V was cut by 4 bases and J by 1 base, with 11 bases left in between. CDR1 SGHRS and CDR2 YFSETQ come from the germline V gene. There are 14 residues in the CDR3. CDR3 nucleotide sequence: TGCGCCAGCAGCGTTCAGACAGGGAACACTGAAGCTTTCTTT. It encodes CASSVQTGNTEAFF.

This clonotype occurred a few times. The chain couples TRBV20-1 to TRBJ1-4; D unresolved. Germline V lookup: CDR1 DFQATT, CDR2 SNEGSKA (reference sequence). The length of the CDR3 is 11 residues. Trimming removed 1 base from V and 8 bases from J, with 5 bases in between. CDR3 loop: CSARGPEKLFF. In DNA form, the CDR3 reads TGCAGTGCTAGAGGCCCGGAAAAACTGTTTTTT.